The rows below give T cell receptor beta chains drawn from one sample of a study of human T cells and chemical hapten exposure. TCRdb re-called the reads through MiXCR, storing one row per CDR3 protein. In the table there are roughly 120,000 distinct CDR3 sequences, more than 8.5% of which are singletons. The source material was whole blood. Receptor source: a human donor in good health. Some clones in this sample may be carry-over from other donors' samples. CDR3s include the opening cysteine and the closing phenylalanine or tryptophan. Fields, in order: J gene, D gene, clone size, V gene, CDR3 DNA, CDR3 protein. D genes are given only for firm matches. Size is omitted from some rows. Given values are once, few, many or a class for expanded clones.

j_gene: TRBJ2-5; d_gene: .; abundance: .; v_gene: TRBV29-1; CDR3nt: TGCAGCGTTGTAGTTGGCCTCGAGACCCAGTACTTC; CDR3aa: CSVVVGLETQYF
j_gene: TRBJ2-7; d_gene: .; abundance: few; v_gene: TRBV9; CDR3nt: TGTGCCAGCAGCGCCGGGACCCCGGGGGAGCAGTACTTC; CDR3aa: CASSAGTPGEQYF
j_gene: TRBJ2-1; d_gene: TRBD1; abundance: .; v_gene: TRBV12-5; CDR3nt: TGTGCTAGTGGGCTATTCGGGACAGGGGTTTACAATGAGCAGTTCTTC; CDR3aa: CASGLFGTGVYNEQFF
j_gene: TRBJ1-2; d_gene: .; abundance: few; v_gene: TRBV10-2; CDR3nt: TGCGCCAGCAGTGCCTATGACAGACGACCCCTCTATGGCTACACCTTC; CDR3aa: CASSAYDRRPLYGYTF
j_gene: TRBJ2-1; d_gene: .; abundance: few; v_gene: TRBV3-1; CDR3nt: TGTGCCAGCAGCCCACAGGGACGCGAGCAGTTCTTC; CDR3aa: CASSPQGREQFF
j_gene: TRBJ2-5; d_gene: TRBD1; abundance: .; v_gene: TRBV5-1; CDR3nt: TGCGCCAGCAGCTTGGACAGGGGCGACCAAGAGACCCAGTACTTC; CDR3aa: CASSLDRGDQETQYF
j_gene: TRBJ2-7; d_gene: .; abundance: few; v_gene: TRBV27; CDR3nt: TGTGCCAGCAGTTTATCCTCGGCAGTCTACGAGCAGTACTTC; CDR3aa: CASSLSSAVYEQYF
j_gene: TRBJ2-3; d_gene: .; abundance: many; v_gene: TRBV12-5; CDR3nt: TGTGCTAGTGGACAGGGCAACTTTCCGGGGGGCCCAACTTTT; CDR3aa: CASGQGNFPGGPTF
j_gene: TRBJ2-1; d_gene: TRBD1; abundance: many; v_gene: TRBV29-1; CDR3nt: TGCAGCGTTGAATTGTTGCAAGGGGGCTGGAATGAGCAGTTCTTC; CDR3aa: CSVELLQGGWNEQFF
j_gene: TRBJ2-1; d_gene: TRBD2; abundance: many; v_gene: TRBV7-2; CDR3nt: TGTGCCAGCAGCTCCCTAGCGGGGGACACATACAATGAGCAGTTCTTC; CDR3aa: CASSSLAGDTYNEQFF
j_gene: TRBJ2-5; d_gene: .; abundance: few; v_gene: TRBV3-1; CDR3nt: TGTGCCAGCAGCCCCTGGAGGCGCCAAGAGACCCAGTACTTC; CDR3aa: CASSPWRRQETQYF
j_gene: TRBJ2-1; d_gene: .; abundance: once; v_gene: TRBV11-1; CDR3nt: TGTGCCAGCAGCCCCCGTTCAGGGAACAATGAGCAGTTCTTC; CDR3aa: CASSPRSGNNEQFF
j_gene: TRBJ2-5; d_gene: TRBD1; abundance: few; v_gene: TRBV6-5; CDR3nt: TGTGCCAGCAGCCCGGGACAGGGCTTTCGACAGGTCTTC; CDR3aa: CASSPGQGFRQVF
j_gene: TRBJ1-5; d_gene: TRBD1; abundance: few; v_gene: TRBV20-1; CDR3nt: TGCAGTGCTAGATCCGACAGGGAAAAGTATCAGCCCCAGCATTTT; CDR3aa: CSARSDREKYQPQHF
j_gene: TRBJ2-2; d_gene: .; abundance: many; v_gene: TRBV10-3; CDR3nt: TGTGCCGTCCAGAGCGGAGAGGACACCGGGGAGCTGTTTTTT; CDR3aa: CAVQSGEDTGELFF
j_gene: TRBJ1-5; d_gene: .; abundance: many; v_gene: TRBV7-9; CDR3nt: TGTGCCAGCAGCTTAGACGGAGGGGGTGAGGCGAAGTATCAGCCCCAGCATTTT; CDR3aa: CASSLDGGGEAKYQPQHF
j_gene: TRBJ2-7; d_gene: TRBD2; abundance: few; v_gene: TRBV12-3/TRBV12-4; CDR3nt: TGTGCCAGCAGTTTGACTAGCGGAAAGCTTTACGAGCAGTACTTC; CDR3aa: CASSLTSGKLYEQYF